These 21 T cell receptor beta chains originate from one sample sequenced in a study of T cell responses to AZD1222 COVID-19 vaccine. TCRdb keeps only in-frame clones here, not all; method: immunoSEQ multiplex PCR. The sample gives fewer than 130,000 clones, 87% of which show up once; roughly 3.2% is in the top ten. The material sequenced was peripheral blood, taken on day 0 of AZD1222 vaccination. The receptors originated from an adult in good health.

This sequence joins TRBV5-4 and TRBJ1-3; D is unresolved. V was pared by 4 bases and J by 3 bases, with 11 bases between. The CDR3 consists of 14 residues. Germline-derived CDR1 and CDR2 are SGHNT and YYREEE (reference sequence). The CDR3 spells CASSREGGGNTIYF. CDR3 DNA sequence: TGTGCCAGCAGCCGGGAGGGTGGTGGAAACACCATATATTTT.

This chain connects TRBV30 to TRBJ1-1, with 8 nucleotides matching TRBD1. The V gene's germline CDR1 is GTSNPN and CDR2 SVGIG (reference sequence). CDR3 length equals 15 residues. Trimming took 0 bases from V and 6 from J; bases not matched to a gene: 9. Here the CDR3 DNA reads TGTGCCTGGAGTGTATTGACAGGGGTTTCCTCTGAAGCTTTCTTT. It encodes CAWSVLTGVSSEAFF.

The chain is built from TRBV12-3 or TRBV12-4 and TRBJ2-5; D might be TRBD2 (6 bases). The CDR3 consists of 13 residues. V lost 4 bases, J lost 4 bases, and 10 bases lay in between. The chain's CDR3 is CASSSDSGETQYF. DNA for the CDR3: TGTGCCAGCAGTTCGGATAGCGGAGAGACCCAGTACTTC.

The CDR3 loop reads CASSPETDTQYF. For the CDR3, the DNA is TGTGCCAGCAGCCCCGAAACAGATACGCAGTATTTT. The rearrangement links TRBV4-2 to TRBJ2-3, with D uncertain. The CDR3 is 12 residues long. Trimming shortened V by 4 bases and J by 3 bases, and 5 bases separated the two germline ends. Germline V gives CDR1 LGHNA, CDR2 YNFKEQ.

Concerning this clone: The identical CDR3 is also encoded by other nucleotide sequences in the sample. J is TRBJ1-1 and V is TRBV7-2; D unclear. Per the germline V gene, CDR1 is SGHTA and CDR2 is FQGNSA. V was cut by 0 bases and J by 1 base, with 6 bases left in between. The length of the CDR3 is 14 residues. The CDR3 bases are TGTGCCAGCAGCTTAGCAGGGCCGAACACTGAAGCTTTCTTT. As protein: CASSLAGPNTEAFF.

The table lists this clone with a count of one. The chain joins TRBV7-2 to TRBJ1-1, with D unclear. The CDR3 runs 15 residues. Germline values: CDR1 SGHTA, CDR2 FQGNSA. Trimming took 4 bases from V and 0 from J, leaving 12 bases between them. The CDR3 nucleotides read TGTGCCAGCAGCTACGCAGACGGGATGAACACTGAAGCTTTCTTT. This sequence encodes CASSYADGMNTEAFF.

This clone has just a few counts. The chain is built from TRBV5-1 and TRBJ2-7; 7 nucleotides match TRBD1. This CDR3 contains 15 residues. CDR1 and CDR2 (germline): SGHRS, YFSETQ. V trimming: 4 bases; J trimming: 3 bases; junction bases outside the gene matches: 10. This CDR3 reads CASSLTGATDYEQYF. The CDR3 nucleotides read TGCGCCAGCAGCCTTACAGGGGCGACCGACTACGAGCAGTACTTC.

In DNA form, the CDR3 reads TGTGCCAGCAGCTTATCACCCGACACTGAAGCTTTCTTT. This translates into CASSLSPDTEAFF. This chain joins TRBV5-5 and TRBJ1-1; D uncertain. The CDR3 covers 13 residues. Germline lookup yields CDR1 SGHKS and CDR2 YYEKEE (reference sequence). With 2 bases removed from V and 3 bases from J, the gap between germline ends came to 8 bases.

This chain links TRBV7-5 with TRBJ1-6. TRBV7-5 is a pseudogene segment. The CDR3 totals 16 residues. This CDR3 is CARSLDCGRKNSPLHF. Here the CDR3 DNA reads TGTGCCAGAAGCTTAGATTGCGGCAGGAAGAATTCACCCCTCCACTTT.

This chain joins TRBV5-8 and TRBJ1-1; D uncertain. Trimming shortened V by 3 bases and J by 1 base, and 13 bases separated the two germline ends. CDR1 and CDR2 (germline): SGHTS, YDEGEE. The CDR3 is 15 amino acids. The CDR3 sequence is CASSSRRGRNTEAFF. Here the CDR3 DNA reads TGTGCCAGCAGCTCAAGGAGAGGTCGGAACACTGAAGCTTTCTTT.

This clone was counted once. The rearrangement joins TRBV7-2 to TRBJ1-3; D is unclear. V was pared by 7 bases and J by 0 bases, with 19 bases between. Germline V gives CDR1 SGHTA, CDR2 FQGNSA. The CDR3 runs 17 residues. CDR3 DNA: TGTGCCAGCACCGACCCCGGTCCGCGCCGCTCTGGAAACACCATATATTTT. Translation: CASTDPGPRRSGNTIYF. Looking up the rest from reference TRBV7-2 and TRBJ1-3 gives the full variable domain: GAGVSQSPSNKVTEKGKDVELRCDPISGHTALYWYRQSLGQGLEFLIYFQGNSAPDKSGLPSDRFSAERTGGSVSTLTIQRTQQEDSAVYLCASTDPGPRRSGNTIYFGEGSWLTVV.

The chain joins TRBV28 to TRBJ2-7; TRBD1 might be the D (6 bases). The CDR3 is made up of 16 amino acids. The V and J ends lost 6 bases and 7 bases respectively, with 25 bases between them. CDR1 MDHEN and CDR2 SYDVKM come from the germline V gene. Here the CDR3 reads CASRGARDGTGSEQYF. The CDR3 nucleotides are TGTGCCAGCAGGGGGGCCCGGGACGGGACGGGATCAGAGCAGTACTTC.

The chain recombines TRBV7-6 with TRBJ1-4; TRBD1 matches at 7 bases. CDR1 is SGHVS, CDR2 FNYEAQ, per germline. Trimming removed 2 bases from V and 2 bases from J; junction bases left unmatched: 5. The CDR3 is made up of 16 amino acids. CDR3 in amino acids: CASSLLRGQTNEKLFF. The CDR3 nucleotides are TGTGCCAGCAGCTTACTAAGGGGACAGACTAATGAAAAACTGTTTTTT.

The chain combines TRBV29-1 with TRBJ1-1, with D hard to call. V was shortened by 5 bases and J by 3 bases, with 13 bases between the two germline ends. Germline V gene data show CDR1 as SQVTM and CDR2 as ANQGSEA. CDR3 size: 13 residues. The CDR3 sequence is CSVTQIQDTEAFF. DNA of the CDR3: TGCAGCGTTACTCAGATCCAGGACACTGAAGCTTTCTTT.

The V call is TRBV15, the J call TRBJ1-1; D gene ambiguous. Trimming left V 5 bases short and J 4 bases short, with 11 bases between. The CDR3 sequence is 13 residues long. From germline, CDR1 is LNHNV and CDR2 YYDKDF (reference sequence). DNA for the CDR3: TGTGCCACCAGCCGCCGGGCGAGCACTGAAGCTTTCTTT. Its translation: CATSRRASTEAFF.

CDR3 loop: CASSPNDRGRTGELFF. DNA of the CDR3: TGTGCCAGCTCACCAAACGACAGGGGGAGGACCGGGGAGCTGTTTTTT. The chain recombines TRBV18 with TRBJ2-2, with 9 positions matching TRBD1. From germline, CDR1 is KGHSH and CDR2 LQKENI. The CDR3 length is 16 residues. V lost 2 bases, J lost 5 bases, and 6 bases stayed unmatched.

The chain has TRBV12-3 or TRBV12-4 and TRBJ2-7, with a tentative D call TRBD2 (5 bases). V gave up 8 bases and J gave up 4 bases, with 9 bases separating them. The CDR3 totals 11 residues. For the CDR3, the DNA is TGTGCCAGCTTAAGGGAGTACGAGCAGTACTTC. It codes for CASLREYEQYF.

This chain joins TRBV7-9 and TRBJ1-4; the D gene is possibly TRBD1 (5 bases). Per the germline V gene, CDR1 is SEHNR and CDR2 is FQNEAQ (reference sequence). The CDR3 has 14 amino acids. Between the trimmed V and J ends, which lost 2 bases and 4 bases, there was a span of 8 bases. The CDR3 nucleotides read TGTGCCAGCAGCTTACTGGGGGTTAATGAAAAACTGTTTTTT. Its protein product is CASSLLGVNEKLFF.

This chain uses TRBV11-2 with TRBJ1-1, with D hard to call. The germline V gene has CDR1 SGHAT and CDR2 FQNNGV. With 2 bases removed from V and 7 bases from J, the gap between germline ends came to 8 bases. The CDR3 is made up of 12 amino acids. CDR3 protein: CASSLRSFEAFF. CDR3 sequence (DNA): TGTGCCAGCAGCTTAAGGAGTTTTGAAGCTTTCTTT.

V and J are TRBV28 and TRBJ1-1, with D unresolved. Germline CDR1 MDHEN, CDR2 SYDVKM. Trimming removed 11 bases at V and 1 base at J, with 11 bases between. This CDR3 region has 12 residues. CDR3 amino acids: CAVGGGNTEAFF. In DNA, the CDR3 is TGTGCCGTTGGTGGTGGGAACACTGAAGCTTTCTTT.

This chain uses TRBV29-1 with TRBJ2-3; the match to TRBD1 covers 10 bases. The CDR3 consists of 13 residues. The V segment lost 7 bases and the J segment 9 bases; nucleotides outside the gene matches: 10. Germline CDR1 and CDR2: SQVTM and ANQGSEA. The CDR3 nucleotides are TGCAGCGAACGGGACAGGGGCCAAGGGACGCAGTATTTT. Protein: CSERDRGQGTQYF.